A few counts support the clone carrying this T cell receptor (beta chain). Germline V CDR1 and CDR2: LGHDT, YNNKEL (reference sequence). This CDR3 spans 16 amino acids. V shed 1 base and J 4 bases; nucleotides not matched to a gene: 7. This entry belongs to a study of blood T cells in healthy people across ages. A second 7 to 11 cycle PCR used barcoded and J-beta primers. Each CDR3 protein gets one entry after TCRdb re-called the 5' RACE reads with MiXCR. Of approximately 730,000 distinct CDR3 sequences listed, roughly 47% were seen once; the top ten hold about 20%. Sequencing input: blood. The chain is built from TRBV3-1 and TRBJ1-2; 9 bases match TRBD1. This sequence was found in a woman aged 55-69 years in good health. CDR3 sequence (DNA): TGTGCCAGCAGCCAAGCTACAGGGGGCGCGGGCTATGGCTACACCTTC. Translation: CASSQATGGAGYGYTF.